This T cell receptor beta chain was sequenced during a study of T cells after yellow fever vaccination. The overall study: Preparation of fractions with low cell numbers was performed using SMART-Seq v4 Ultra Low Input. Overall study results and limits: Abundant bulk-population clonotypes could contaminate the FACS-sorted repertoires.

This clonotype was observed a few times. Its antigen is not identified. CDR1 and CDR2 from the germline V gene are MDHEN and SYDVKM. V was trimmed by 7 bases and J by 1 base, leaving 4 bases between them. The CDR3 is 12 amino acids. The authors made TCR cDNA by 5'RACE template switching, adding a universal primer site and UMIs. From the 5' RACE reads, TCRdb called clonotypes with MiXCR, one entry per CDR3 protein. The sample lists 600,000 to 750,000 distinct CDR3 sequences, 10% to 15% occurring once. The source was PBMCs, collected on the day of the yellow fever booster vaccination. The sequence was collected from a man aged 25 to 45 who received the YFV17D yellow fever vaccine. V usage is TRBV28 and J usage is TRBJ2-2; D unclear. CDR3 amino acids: CASKVNTGELFF. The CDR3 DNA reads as TGTGCCAGCAAGGTGAACACCGGGGAGCTGTTTTTT.